The T cell receptor beta chain under discussion was sequenced for a study of blood T cell repertoires in COVID-19. How the authors handled the data: Estimates of nucleated cell counts were drawn from the amplification of reference gene primers. The table came from immunoSEQ multiplex PCR; TCRdb's copy has only in-frame clones and leaves some out. V, J and clone size are those of that table, while D and trimming were read from the DNA. The sample shows about 35,000 clones, around 87% of them seen only once. CDR3 length equals 8 residues. CDR1 is LGHDT and CDR2 is YNNKEL in the germline V gene (reference sequence). V was clipped by 10 bases and J by 9 bases, with 6 bases between them.

The chain employs TRBV3-1 (or the pseudogene TRBV3-2) and TRBJ1-1; D gene ambiguous. The sequencing input was peripheral blood. This sequence originates from a human donor in a cohort sampled during active COVID-19. In nucleotides, the CDR3 is TGTGCCATTGAGAAAGCTTTCTTT. This gives the protein CAIEKAFF.